The T cell receptor beta chain described here comes from a study of cytomegalovirus exposure and HLA in healthy donors. Turning to the study itself: The approximately 600 first-cohort repertoires shared a platform with the approximately 110 validation repertoires, as reported in a later analysis.

Libraries were prepared by immunoSEQ multiplex PCR; TCRdb keeps only in-frame clonotypes and omits some of them. The table has 100,000 or so clones, approximately 95% seen once. The length of the CDR3 is 12 residues. Germline trimming cut 10 bases from V and 1 base from J; bases unmatched to any gene: 1. Germline V gives CDR1 LNHNV, CDR2 YYDKDF (reference sequence). Sequencing was carried out using PBMCs. The chain couples TRBV15 to TRBJ2-1, with TRBD2 matching 7 bases. The source of this sequence is a woman under 30 in good health and CMV-seronegative. CDR3 DNA sequence: TGTGCCAGCGGGAGTTCCTACAATGAGCAGTTCTTC. Its protein product is CASGSSYNEQFF.